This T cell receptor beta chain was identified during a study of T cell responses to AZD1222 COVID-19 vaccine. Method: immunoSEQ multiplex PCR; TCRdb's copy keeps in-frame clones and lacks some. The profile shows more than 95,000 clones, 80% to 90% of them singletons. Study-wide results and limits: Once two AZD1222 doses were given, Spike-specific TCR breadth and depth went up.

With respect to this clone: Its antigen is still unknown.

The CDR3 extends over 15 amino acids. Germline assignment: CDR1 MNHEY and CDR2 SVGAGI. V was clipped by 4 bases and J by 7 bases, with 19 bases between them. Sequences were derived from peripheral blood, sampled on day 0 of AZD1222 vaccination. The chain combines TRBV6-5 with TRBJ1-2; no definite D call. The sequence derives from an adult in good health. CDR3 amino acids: CASSSGAGGDPGYTF. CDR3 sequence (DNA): TGTGCCAGCAGTTCCGGAGCCGGAGGTGATCCTGGCTACACCTTC.